A single sample gave rise to the 21 T cell receptor beta chains below, sequenced in a study of T cell repertoires in cytomegalovirus infection. Their target antigens are unknown. Each CDR3 protein gets one entry after TCRdb re-called the reads with MiXCR. Counted here are around 750,000 distinct CDR3 sequences, about 31% occurring once; the ten biggest clones make up roughly 12%. Material: cultured CD8+ T cells from PBMCs, obtained from culture after CMV antigen stimulation. The receptor source for this set is a human donor in good health (CMV status not recorded). Some clones in this sample may be carry-over from other donors' samples.

V gene TRBV5-4 combines with J gene TRBJ2-1; 7 bases match TRBD1. Germline V gives CDR1 SGHNT, CDR2 YYREEE (reference sequence). CDR3 length: 11 amino acids. V trimming: 9 bases; J trimming: 7 bases; junction bases outside the gene matches: 4. This CDR3 is CANTQGNEQFF. The CDR3 nucleotides are TGTGCCAACACACAGGGGAATGAGCAGTTCTTC.

This clonotype was seen a single time. V and J are TRBV11-2 and TRBJ2-1; 9 bases agree with TRBD2. Germline trimming cut 5 bases from V and 3 bases from J; bases unmatched to any gene: 11. CDR1 is SGHAT and CDR2 is FQNNGV in the germline V gene. The CDR3 totals 17 residues. The CDR3 sequence: CASSGRRAGGLYNEQFF. The CDR3 DNA reads TGTGCCAGCAGCGGAAGGAGGGCGGGGGGGCTCTACAATGAGCAGTTCTTC.

The rearrangement joins TRBV24-1 to TRBJ1-2; D might be TRBD1 (6 bases). Per the germline V gene, CDR1 is KGHDR and CDR2 is SFDVKD. V was clipped by 3 bases and J by 4 bases, with 11 bases between them. The CDR3 spans 14 residues. The chain's CDR3 is CATSDADRSYGYTF. CDR3 in DNA: TGTGCCACCAGTGATGCGGACAGATCCTATGGCTACACCTTC.

This sequence joins TRBV6-2 or TRBV6-3 and TRBJ2-1; the D gene is possibly TRBD2 (5 bases). V lost 7 bases and J lost 4, with 11 bases in between. The V gene's germline CDR1 is MNHEY and CDR2 SVGEGT. This CDR3 is 13 amino acids long. CDR3 protein: CASNLAPYNEQFF. CDR3 DNA: TGTGCCAGCAACCTAGCCCCGTACAATGAGCAGTTCTTC.

The gene calls are TRBV6-1 and TRBJ2-7; 8 nucleotides align to TRBD1. The CDR3 has 12 residues. The germline CDR1 and CDR2 sequences are MNHNS and SASEGT. The trim removed 6 bases at V and 6 bases at J, leaving 4 bases unmatched. CDR3 loop: CASSWTGSEQYF. As DNA, the CDR3 is TGTGCCAGCAGCTGGACAGGGAGCGAGCAGTACTTC.

The sample holds a few counts of this clonotype. The V and J genes are TRBV7-8 and TRBJ1-5; the match to TRBD1 covers 9 bases. Trimming at V came to 5 bases and at J to 4 bases, leaving 6 bases not matched to a gene. From germline, CDR1 is SGHVS and CDR2 FQNEAQ. The CDR3 is 15 amino acids. In DNA form, the CDR3 reads TGTGCCAGCAGCCGACAGGGGGGGGGGAATCAGCCCCAGCATTTT. Its translation is CASSRQGGGNQPQHF.

This clonotype appeared a few times. The gene calls are TRBV6-5 and TRBJ1-6; a possible D gene is TRBD1 (6 bases). The CDR3 has 14 amino acids. The germline gives CDR1 MNHEY, CDR2 SVGAGI. V was clipped by 8 bases and J by 7 bases, with 15 bases between them. The CDR3 loop is CASAIQGWNSPLHF. The CDR3 region has the DNA TGTGCCAGCGCAATACAGGGTTGGAATTCACCCCTCCACTTT.

V is TRBV2 and J is TRBJ1-2, with 8 bases that match TRBD1. Unmatched junction bases numbered 8, after V lost 10 bases and J lost 4 bases. CDR1 and CDR2 (germline): SNHLY, FYNNEI. This CDR3 is built from 13 residues. CDR3 sequence: CATHEQGGYGYTF. The CDR3 bases are TGTGCCACCCACGAACAGGGGGGCTATGGCTACACCTTC.

This clonotype was counted between two and nine times. The chain has TRBV28 and TRBJ1-1; D ambiguous. CDR1 MDHEN and CDR2 SYDVKM come from the germline V gene. The CDR3 sequence is 13 residues long. Deletions cut 7 bases from V and 2 bases from J, with 11 bases between. The CDR3 protein is CASNLVTNTEAFF. In DNA form, the CDR3 reads TGTGCCAGCAACCTGGTTACCAACACTGAAGCTTTCTTT.

The genes are TRBV9 and TRBJ1-1; the D gene is possibly TRBD1 (5 bases). The CDR3 totals 15 residues. Trimming took 4 bases from V and 3 from J, leaving 16 bases between them. In germline, CDR1 is SGDLS, CDR2 YYNGEE. The CDR3 sequence: CASSLQLGEDTEAFF. The CDR3 bases are TGTGCCAGCAGCCTACAGCTGGGGGAGGACACTGAAGCTTTCTTT.

This clonotype has just a few counts. The V and J genes are TRBV7-9 and TRBJ2-1, with unresolved D. Germline V lookup: CDR1 SEHNR, CDR2 FQNEAQ (reference sequence). Trimming pared 1 base from V and 6 bases from J, leaving 10 bases between. The CDR3 is made up of 14 amino acids. The CDR3 sequence: CASSLVGLSNEQFF. Here the CDR3 DNA reads TGTGCCAGCAGCTTAGTCGGGCTGAGCAATGAGCAGTTCTTC.

This clonotype was seen a handful of times. The chain uses TRBV4-2 and TRBJ2-3; tentative D call: TRBD1 (5 bases). CDR3 length equals 15 residues. Trimming pared 0 bases from V and 2 bases from J, leaving 9 bases between. Germline V gives CDR1 LGHNA, CDR2 YNFKEQ. This chain's CDR3 is CASSQDPGNTDTQYF. CDR3 nucleotide sequence: TGTGCCAGCAGCCAAGACCCAGGGAACACAGATACGCAGTATTTT.

This sequence joins TRBV5-4 and TRBJ2-7, with D perhaps matching TRBD1 (5 bases). The CDR3 has 14 amino acids. Per the germline V gene, CDR1 is SGHNT and CDR2 is YYREEE (reference sequence). Trimming took 0 bases from V and 1 from J, leaving 8 bases between them. The CDR3 bases are TGTGCCAGCAGCTTGGGACAGCTGTCCTACGAGCAGTACTTC. This codes for CASSLGQLSYEQYF.

This clonotype has only a few counts. V and J are TRBV6-1 and TRBJ2-7; D is perhaps TRBD2 (5 bases). V shed 5 bases and J shed 3 bases, with 14 bases lying between them. This CDR3 contains 14 residues. CDR1 is MNHNS, CDR2 SASEGT, per germline. The CDR3 DNA reads TGTGCCAGCAGTTCGGAGGAGTACCTCTACGAGCAGTACGTC. This codes for CASSSEEYLYEQYV.

This clonotype was seen more than once but under ten times. The chain joins TRBV6-1 to TRBJ2-7; 9 nucleotides match TRBD2. CDR3 length: 14 amino acids. V lost 2 bases, J lost 4 bases, and 3 bases stayed unmatched. Per the germline V gene, CDR1 is MNHNS and CDR2 is SASEGT. CDR3 in amino acids: CASSELAGRYEQYF. CDR3 bases: TGTGCCAGCAGTGAACTAGCGGGGAGGTACGAGCAGTACTTC.

This clonotype was counted between two and nine times. The junction departs from the called germline gene at one end, perhaps through a read error. V usage is TRBV20-1 and J usage is TRBJ2-3; 9 bases line up with TRBD1. Germline V gene lookup returns CDR1 DFQATT and CDR2 SNEGSKA (reference sequence). This CDR3 is 17 amino acids long. The CDR3 sequence: CSARGPSLGTGLDTQHF. The CDR3 DNA is TGCAGTGCTAGAGGTCCTAGCCTCGGGACAGGGCTCGATACGCAGCACTTT.

The V gene is TRBV5-1, the J gene TRBJ1-6, with no clear D. The CDR3 covers 13 residues. Trimming left V 4 bases short and J 9 bases short, with 11 bases between. Germline V CDR1 and CDR2: SGHRS, YFSETQ. DNA of the CDR3: TGCGCCAGCAGCCTAAGCCCCGGTTCACCCCTCCACTTT. Its translation: CASSLSPGSPLHF.

This clonotype appeared a few times. V is TRBV24-1 and J is TRBJ2-5; TRBD1 matches at 8 bases. V shed 9 bases, J shed 5 bases, and the junction held 10 bases outside the gene matches. The CDR3 extends over 14 amino acids. Germline values: CDR1 KGHDR, CDR2 SFDVKD. Written as DNA, the CDR3 is TGTGCCACCTACCGGGACAGACAGGGGGAGACCCAGTACTTC. Translating it yields CATYRDRQGETQYF.

There are a few counts of this clonotype. The chain joins TRBV15 to TRBJ2-1, with TRBD2 identical over 10 bases. Germline CDR1 reads LNHNV; CDR2 reads YYDKDF (reference sequence). The ends lost 2 bases at V and 5 bases at J; junction bases unmatched: 9. The CDR3 loop spans 17 amino acids. The CDR3 nucleotides are TGTGCCACCAGCAGATACCCGAGGCTAGCGGGGGACAATGAGCAGTTCTTC. This gives the protein CATSRYPRLAGDNEQFF.

This clonotype was recorded a few times. This chain connects TRBV7-2 to TRBJ1-6; no reliable D call. The CDR3 runs to 11 residues. Trimming removed 7 bases from V and 15 bases from J, with 13 bases in between. In germline, CDR1 is SGHTA, CDR2 FQGNSA. As DNA, the CDR3 is TGTGCCAGCACCGACGGGAGTCTCCTCCACTTT. Residues: CASTDGSLLHF.

J is TRBJ1-1 and V is TRBV15; a weak D match, TRBD1 (5 bases). Germline V gene data show CDR1 as LNHNV and CDR2 as YYDKDF (reference sequence). V lost 2 bases, J lost 4 bases, and 11 bases lay in between. The CDR3 has 14 amino acids. The CDR3 reads CATSRSPGTTEAFF. The DNA of the CDR3 is TGTGCCACCAGCAGATCACCAGGGACCACTGAAGCTTTCTTT.